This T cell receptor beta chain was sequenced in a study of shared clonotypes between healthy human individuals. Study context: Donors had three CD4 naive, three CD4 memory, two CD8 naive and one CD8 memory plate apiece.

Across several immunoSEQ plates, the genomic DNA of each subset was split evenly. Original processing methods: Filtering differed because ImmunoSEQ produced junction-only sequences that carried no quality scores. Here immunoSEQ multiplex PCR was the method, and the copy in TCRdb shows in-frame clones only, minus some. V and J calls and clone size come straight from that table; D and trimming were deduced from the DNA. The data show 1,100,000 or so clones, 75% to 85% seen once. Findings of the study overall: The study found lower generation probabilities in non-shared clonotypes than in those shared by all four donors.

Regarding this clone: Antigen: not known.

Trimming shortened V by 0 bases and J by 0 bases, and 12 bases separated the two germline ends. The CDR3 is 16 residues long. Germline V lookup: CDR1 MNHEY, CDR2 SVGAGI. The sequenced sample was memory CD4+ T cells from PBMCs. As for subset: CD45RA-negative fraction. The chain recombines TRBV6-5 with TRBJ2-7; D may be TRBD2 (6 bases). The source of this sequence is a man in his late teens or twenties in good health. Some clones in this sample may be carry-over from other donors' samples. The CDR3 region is CASSYSGGGSSYEQYF. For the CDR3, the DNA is TGTGCCAGCAGTTACTCCGGTGGAGGGAGCTCCTACGAGCAGTACTTC.